These T cell receptor beta chains were read from a single sample in a study of blood T cell repertoires in COVID-19. Only in-frame clones appear in the TCRdb table, and some are missing; sequencing was by immunoSEQ multiplex PCR. The sample includes 56,000 or so clones, approximately 92% of them seen just once. Sequences were obtained from peripheral blood. The receptors originated from a woman aged 60-70 years with COVID-19, enrolled during active disease. Each CDR3 is given with its conserved first and last residue. The D gene is left open where the match is weak. The listing skips clone size in some rows; elsewhere it reads once, few, many or a size class.

TRBV9	.	TRBJ2-6	.	14	TGTGCCAGCGCAGGGTTCTCTGGGGCCAACGTCCTGACTTTC	CASAGFSGANVLTF
TRBV10-3	TRBD1	TRBJ2-2	once	14	TGTGCCATCATGGCAGGGGGCGGCACCGGGGAGCTGTTTTTT	CAIMAGGGTGELFF
TRBV11-3	TRBD2	TRBJ2-5	.	15	TGTGCCAGCAGCTTAGTTGTCGGGGGGGCAGAGACCCAGTACTTC	CASSLVVGGAETQYF
TRBV4-3	.	TRBJ2-1	.	15	TGCGCCAGCAGCCAAGATTGGCGGTCCTACAATGAGCAGTTCTTC	CASSQDWRSYNEQFF
TRBV3-1/TRBV3-2	.	TRBJ2-7	many	14	TGTGCCAGCAGCCAAGATGGGGCAGGCTACGAGCAGTACTTC	CASSQDGAGYEQYF
TRBV2	.	TRBJ2-7	.	14	TGTGCCAGCACGTTGGACTTACGCTCCTACGAGCAGTACTTC	CASTLDLRSYEQYF
TRBV28	TRBD1	TRBJ1-2	.	14	TGTGCCAGCAGTTTGGGACAGCTGAACTATGGCTACACCTTC	CASSLGQLNYGYTF
TRBV12-3/TRBV12-4	TRBD2	TRBJ2-5	.	13	TGTGCCAGCAGCCCGGGACTAGGGGAGACCCAGTACTTC	CASSPGLGETQYF
TRBV28	TRBD1	TRBJ1-4	.	14	TGTGCCAGCAGTTTAGGTGACAGGGGAGAAAAACTGTTTTTT	CASSLGDRGEKLFF
TRBV7-2	.	TRBJ2-3	.	13	TGTGCCAGCAGCCATTCTAGCGCAGATACGCAGTATTTT	CASSHSSADTQYF
TRBV7-8	.	TRBJ1-6	.	18	TGTGCCAGCAGCGTAGTCAACCAGGGGAGCTCCTATAATTCACCCCTCCACTTT	CASSVVNQGSSYNSPLHF
TRBV6-5	.	TRBJ2-3	.	14	TGTGCCAGCAGTTCTAACGGGAGAGCAGATACGCAGTATTTT	CASSSNGRADTQYF
TRBV30	TRBD2	TRBJ2-5	.	14	TGTGCCTGGAGTAGAACTAGCGTACAAGAGACCCAGTACTTC	CAWSRTSVQETQYF
TRBV9	.	TRBJ2-7	.	14	TGTGCCAGCAGCGTAGAGGCAGGGACCTACGAGCAGTACTTC	CASSVEAGTYEQYF
TRBV4-2	TRBD2	TRBJ2-7	.	16	TGTGCCAGCAGCCGAGCCACTGGCGGGGGAAATTACGAGCAGTACTTC	CASSRATGGGNYEQYF
TRBV6-6	TRBD2	TRBJ2-1	.	16	TGTGCCAGCAGTTACTCGATGAGCGGGAGTTACAATGAGCAGTTCTTC	CASSYSMSGSYNEQFF
TRBV27	TRBD1	TRBJ2-3	.	14	TGTGCCAGCAGTCCGGGACAGGGAATAGATACGCAGTATTTT	CASSPGQGIDTQYF
TRBV7-8	.	TRBJ2-7	.	13	TGTGCCAGCAGCTTCGCGCGCTCGGGCGAGCAGTACTTC	CASSFARSGEQYF
TRBV28	TRBD2	TRBJ2-2	.	15	TGTGCCAGCGGGACTAGCGGGAGGGCCTTCGGGGAGCTGTTTTTT	CASGTSGRAFGELFF
TRBV11-2	.	TRBJ1-1	.	14	TGTGCCAGCAGCTTAGAACCAGGGTTGGCTGAAGCTTTCTTT	CASSLEPGLAEAFF
TRBV14	.	TRBJ2-3	.	12	TGTGCCAGCAGCCCGGCGAGGTATACGCAGTATTTT	CASSPARYTQYF
TRBV11-2	.	TRBJ1-1	once	12	TGTGCCAGCAGCCCGGCCGGGTTCGAAGCTTTCTTT	CASSPAGFEAFF
TRBV27	TRBD2	TRBJ2-7	few	15	TGTGCCAGCAGTCCTGGGACTAGCGGTTCCTACGAGCAGTACTTC	CASSPGTSGSYEQYF
TRBV12-3/TRBV12-4	.	TRBJ1-2	.	12	TGTGCCAGCAGCCTTACACGGCGGGACTACACCTTC	CASSLTRRDYTF
TRBV29-1	.	TRBJ1-4	.	13	TGCAGCGTTTCAGGGTCAACTAATGAAAAACTGTTTTTT	CSVSGSTNEKLFF
TRBV4-1	TRBD2	TRBJ2-2	.	19	TGCGCCAGCAGCCTTAGACCCGAGCGGGAGAGGGCGGACACCGGGGAGCTGTTTTTT	CASSLRPERERADTGELFF
TRBV6-4	.	TRBJ1-5	.	12	TGTGCCAGCAGTGACGAATCAGGTGTATTTCATTTT	CASSDESGVFHF
TRBV5-4	TRBD1	TRBJ1-2	.	14	TGTGCCAGCAGCCTAACAGGGGATGACTATGGCTACACCTTC	CASSLTGDDYGYTF
TRBV28	TRBD1	TRBJ2-4	.	14	TGTGCCAGCAGTCCCCCCGACAGGGGTGACATTCAGTACTTC	CASSPPDRGDIQYF
TRBV7-9	.	TRBJ1-4	.	15	TGTGCCAGCAGCTTAGGGCGGGAGCCTAATGAAAAACTGTTTTTT	CASSLGREPNEKLFF
TRBV5-6	.	TRBJ1-5	.	15	TGTGCCAGCAGCTTGTCAGGGGTAGGTAATCAGCCCCAGCATTTT	CASSLSGVGNQPQHF
TRBV5-5	.	TRBJ1-4	.	16	TGTGCCAGCAGCTTGGCCAGCGGTGCAACTAATGAAAAACTGTTTTTT	CASSLASGATNEKLFF
TRBV27	.	TRBJ2-7	.	14	TGTGCCAGCAGTTTAGAGCAGGGCTCCTACGAGCAGTACTTC	CASSLEQGSYEQYF
TRBV6-4	TRBD2	TRBJ2-3	.	14	TGTGCCAGCAGTGTGACGGGAGGGGTTGATACGCAGTATTTT	CASSVTGGVDTQYF
TRBV30	.	TRBJ1-1	.	13	TGTGCCTGGAGTGAGAGCATGAACACTGAAGCTTTCTTT	CAWSESMNTEAFF
TRBV20-1	.	TRBJ1-2	.	12	TGCAGTGCTAGTAGTATCTCGGGGGGCTACACCTTC	CSASSISGGYTF
TRBV19	TRBD2	TRBJ2-5	.	14	TGTGCCAGTTTAGGTAGCGGGGGGGGAGAGACCCAGTACTTC	CASLGSGGGETQYF
TRBV7-9	.	TRBJ2-5	.	14	TGTGCCAGCAGCTTATACAGTTTTCAAGAGACCCAGTACTTC	CASSLYSFQETQYF
TRBV7-9	.	TRBJ2-1	.	14	TGTGCCAGCAGCACCTCAGGCGGTGGGGCTGAGCAGTTCTTC	CASSTSGGGAEQFF
TRBV18	.	TRBJ2-7	.	15	TGTGCCAGCTCACCACCAGGCCAACTATCCTACGAGCAGTACTTC	CASSPPGQLSYEQYF
TRBV7-9	.	TRBJ2-2	once	12	TGTGCCAGCAGCCCTCTCTCCGGGGAGCTGTTTTTT	CASSPLSGELFF
TRBV9	TRBD2	TRBJ2-3	.	17	TGTGCCAGCAGCGTATTTGGTACTAGCGGGGGCACAGATACGCAGTATTTT	CASSVFGTSGGTDTQYF
TRBV13	TRBD1	TRBJ2-7	.	17	TGTGCCAGCACTAACGCCCTTCGTGGGGACAGGGACTACGAGCAGTACTTC	CASTNALRGDRDYEQYF
TRBV6-1	TRBD2	TRBJ2-2	.	17	TGTGCCAGCAGTGTACTAGCGGGAGTTGCTATGGCCGGGGAGCTGTTTTTT	CASSVLAGVAMAGELFF
TRBV4-3	TRBD2	TRBJ2-1	once	18	TGCGCCAGCAGCCAAGATTGGGCAGCGGGGGCCTCAAGCAATGAGCAGTTCTTC	CASSQDWAAGASSNEQFF
TRBV5-5	.	TRBJ1-5	.	15	TGTGCCAGCAGCTTGGGAGGAAATAGCAATCAGCCCCAGCATTTT	CASSLGGNSNQPQHF
TRBV19	.	TRBJ2-6	.	17	TGTGCCAGTAGTTCTGAAGGGGCCACGGGCGGGGCCAACGTCCTGACTTTC	CASSSEGATGGANVLTF
TRBV28	TRBD1	TRBJ2-7	once	14	TGTGCCAGCAGTTCTGGACAGGGGTACTACGAGCAGTACTTC	CASSSGQGYYEQYF
TRBV12-5	.	TRBJ1-6	.	14	TGTGCTAGTGGCCCCTACGGCTATAATTCACCCCTCCACTTT	CASGPYGYNSPLHF
TRBV5-1	.	TRBJ1-1	few	16	TGCGCCAGCAGCCCCTTTCTACGGGGGGAGAACACTGAAGCTTTCTTT	CASSPFLRGENTEAFF
TRBV5-1	TRBD2	TRBJ2-3	.	15	TGCGCCAGCGGACAGACTAGCGGGAGCACAGATACGCAGTATTTT	CASGQTSGSTDTQYF
TRBV27	.	TRBJ1-2	.	14	TGTGCCAGCAGCCAAACCCGCCAGGTCTATGGCTACACCTTC	CASSQTRQVYGYTF
TRBV7-2	TRBD2	TRBJ2-1	.	14	TGTGCCAGCACCCGCAGCGGGAGGAACAATGAGCAGTTCTTC	CASTRSGRNNEQFF
TRBV18	.	TRBJ2-3	.	15	TGTGCCAGCTCACCACCGGGGGGGCCCGGAGATACGCAGTATTTT	CASSPPGGPGDTQYF
TRBV19	TRBD2	TRBJ2-7	.	17	TGTGCCAGTAGTATGGTGGGACTAGCGGGAGGGATCTACGAGCAGTACTTC	CASSMVGLAGGIYEQYF
TRBV3-1/TRBV3-2	.	TRBJ1-3	.	16	TGTGCCAGCAGCCCCAACTGGGGGCTCTCTGGAAACACCATATATTTT	CASSPNWGLSGNTIYF
TRBV7-9	TRBD2	TRBJ2-1	.	16	TGTGCCAGCAGCTTAGAACTAGCGGGCTCCTACAATGAGCAGTTCTTC	CASSLELAGSYNEQFF
TRBV2	TRBD1	TRBJ2-2	.	15	TGTGCCAGCGCGGCGACAGGGTTGAACACCGGGGAGCTGTTTTTT	CASAATGLNTGELFF